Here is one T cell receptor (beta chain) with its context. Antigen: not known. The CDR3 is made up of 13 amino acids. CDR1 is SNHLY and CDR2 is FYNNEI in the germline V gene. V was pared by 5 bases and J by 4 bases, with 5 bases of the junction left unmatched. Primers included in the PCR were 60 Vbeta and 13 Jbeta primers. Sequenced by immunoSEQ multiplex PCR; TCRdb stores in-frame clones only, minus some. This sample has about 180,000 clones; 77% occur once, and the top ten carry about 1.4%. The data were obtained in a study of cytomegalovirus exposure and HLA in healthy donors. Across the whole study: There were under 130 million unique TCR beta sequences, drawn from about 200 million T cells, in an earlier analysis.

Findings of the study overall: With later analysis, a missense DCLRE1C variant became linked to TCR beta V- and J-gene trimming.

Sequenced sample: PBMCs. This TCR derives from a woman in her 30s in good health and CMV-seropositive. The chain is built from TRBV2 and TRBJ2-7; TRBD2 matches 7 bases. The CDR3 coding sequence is TGTGCCAGCAGTAGGCTAGCGGAATACGAGCAGTACTTC. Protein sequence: CASSRLAEYEQYF.